The rows below give T cell receptor beta chains drawn from one sample of a study of T cells in Graves' hyperthyroidism and ophthalmopathy. TCRdb reanalysed the multiplex PCR reads using MiXCR and keeps one entry per CDR3 protein. The sample carries 500,000 or so distinct CDR3 sequences, roughly a sixth recorded once. The specimen sequenced was blood. The receptors here all came from a woman in her thirties with Graves' ophthalmopathy. Each CDR3 is given with its conserved first and last residue. A D gene is named only where the DNA matches it firmly. Rows give clone size only sometimes, using once, few, many, or a class for an expanded clone.

v_call	d_call	clone_size	j_call	cdr3_nt	cdr3_aa
TRBV27	TRBD1	few	TRBJ1-3	TGTGCCAGCAGTTGGACAGGCCAAGGAAACACCATATATTTT	CASSWTGQGNTIYF
TRBV20-1	TRBD1	few	TRBJ1-2	TGCAGTGCTAGCGGGACAGGGGGTATCTATGGCTACACCTTC	CSASGTGGIYGYTF
TRBV20-1	TRBD2	few	TRBJ2-3	TGCAGTGCTGGAGCGGGATCCGGAGATACGCAGTATTTT	CSAGAGSGDTQYF
TRBV7-2	TRBD2	many	TRBJ2-1	TGTGCCAGCAGCTATGTAGTAACGGGAGGGAATGAGCAGTTCTTC	CASSYVVTGGNEQFF
TRBV20-1	.	few	TRBJ2-5	TGCAGTGCTAGAGATCCCGGCCAAGAGACCCAGTACTTC	CSARDPGQETQYF
TRBV18	.	many	TRBJ2-1	TGTGCCAGCTCACCATCGGCCAGAGATAACTACAATGAGCAGTTCTTC	CASSPSARDNYNEQFF
TRBV4-3	.	.	TRBJ2-4	TGCGCCAGCAGCCAGGGGGGCCTAGCCAAAAACATTCAGTACTTC	CASSQGGLAKNIQYF
TRBV28	.	few	TRBJ1-5	TGTGCCAGCAGGGAGGGATACAATCAGCCCCAGCATTTT	CASREGYNQPQHF
TRBV10-3	TRBD2	many	TRBJ2-1	TGTGCCATCAGTGAGGGTACTAGCGGGAGATGGAATGAGCAGTTCTTC	CAISEGTSGRWNEQFF
TRBV18	TRBD1	few	TRBJ2-4	TGTGCCAGCTCCCCGGACAGGGAAGGGATTCAGTACTTC	CASSPDREGIQYF
TRBV7-2	TRBD2	many	TRBJ2-1	TGTGCCAGCAGATGGGAGGGGAGCTCCTACAATGAGCAGTTCTTC	CASRWEGSSYNEQFF
TRBV7-2	TRBD2	many	TRBJ2-7	TGTGCCAGCAGCTGGCTCGTGACTAGCGGGAGGTACGAGCAGTACTTC	CASSWLVTSGRYEQYF
TRBV7-3	.	many	TRBJ1-1	TGTGCCAGCAGCTTAACAGGACAGATGAACACTGAAGCTTTCTTT	CASSLTGQMNTEAFF
TRBV11-2	.	many	TRBJ2-2	TGTGCCAGCAGCTTTCAGCGAACCGGGGAGCTGTTTTTT	CASSFQRTGELFF
TRBV5-4	TRBD1	.	TRBJ2-7	TGTGCCAGCAGCACCCGACAGGGCCCCCGCTCCTACGAGCAGTACTTC	CASSTRQGPRSYEQYF
TRBV11-2	TRBD2	many	TRBJ2-7	TGTGCCAGCAGCTTTGGCGGGAGGCACGAGCAGTACTTC	CASSFGGRHEQYF
TRBV27	TRBD1	.	TRBJ2-5	TGTGCCAGCAGCAGGGGACAGGGGGCTTGGGAGACCCAGTACTTC	CASSRGQGAWETQYF
TRBV11-2	TRBD1	few	TRBJ2-3	TGTGCCAGCAGCTATCCTGGACAGGGCCTCACAGATACGCAGTATTTT	CASSYPGQGLTDTQYF
TRBV19	TRBD1	.	TRBJ2-4	TGTGCCAGTAGTACCGGGACAGCCCGAAACATTCAGTACTTC	CASSTGTARNIQYF
TRBV12-3/TRBV12-4	.	.	TRBJ2-2	TGTGCCAGCAGACAGGAGGCCGGGGAGCTGTTTTTT	CASRQEAGELFF
TRBV7-9	.	many	TRBJ2-5	TGTGCCAGCAGCCCACCAACGGGAGTGGAGAGAGAGACCCAGTACTTC	CASSPPTGVERETQYF
TRBV7-6	TRBD2	many	TRBJ2-3	TGTGCCAGCAGCCCAGCTGGACTAGCGGGACCTACAGATACGCAGTATTTT	CASSPAGLAGPTDTQYF
TRBV30	.	many	TRBJ2-5	TGTGCCTGGAGCTTACAGTGGACCCAGTACTTC	CAWSLQWTQYF
TRBV7-2	TRBD1	few	TRBJ2-2	TGTGCCAACAGCTTATTGGGGGGACAGGCCACCGGGGAGCTGTTTTTT	CANSLLGGQATGELFF
TRBV2	.	.	TRBJ2-1	TGTGCCAGCAGTGATCGTTGGTCAGTCTCCTACAATGAGCAGTTCTTC	CASSDRWSVSYNEQFF
TRBV9	.	many	TRBJ1-2	TGTGCCAGCAGCGTAGCGGGAAGCGGGAAGGGCTATGGCTACACCTTC	CASSVAGSGKGYGYTF
TRBV20-1	.	many	TRBJ1-5	TGCAGTGCTCCCCAGGATTATAGCAATCAGCCCCAGCATTTT	CSAPQDYSNQPQHF
TRBV7-9	TRBD1	.	TRBJ1-5	TGTGCCAGCAGCCCTGGGACAGGCATACAGCCCCAGCATTTT	CASSPGTGIQPQHF
TRBV5-1	.	many	TRBJ2-1	TGCGCCAGCAGCTTTGCGGGGAACAATGAGCAGTTCTTC	CASSFAGNNEQFF
TRBV3-1	TRBD1	many	TRBJ1-2	TGTGCCAGCAGCCAAGGCCGTGGTGGGACAGTAAGTAGAAGCACCTTC	CASSQGRGGTVSRSTF
TRBV28	.	many	TRBJ2-1	TGTGCCAGCAGGAGCCGCGGCTCCTACAATGAGCAGTTCTTC	CASRSRGSYNEQFF
TRBV6-1	.	many	TRBJ1-1	TGTGCCAGCAGTGAAGCGGATTACACCGTCGAAGCTTTCTTT	CASSEADYTVEAFF
TRBV20-1	.	few	TRBJ2-7	TGCAGTGCTAGAGTTCCGGGGTATGGGGCTTACGAGCAGTACTTC	CSARVPGYGAYEQYF
TRBV9	TRBD2	many	TRBJ2-2	TGTGCCAGCAGCGTCAGCTCTAGCGGGGCCACCGGGGAGCTGTTTTTT	CASSVSSSGATGELFF
TRBV6-1	.	many	TRBJ1-3	TGTGCCAGCAGCAACGGGGGGGCCTCTGGAAACACCATATATTTT	CASSNGGASGNTIYF
TRBV28	.	.	TRBJ2-1	TGTGCCAGCAGTTTGGGTGATATGGAGCAGTTCTTC	CASSLGDMEQFF
TRBV7-8	.	many	TRBJ1-5	TGTGCCAGCAGCCGGACATTTAGCAATCAGCCCCAGCATTTT	CASSRTFSNQPQHF
TRBV28	.	.	TRBJ1-2	TGTGCCAGCACCCCGGGCGGTGAGCATAACTATGGCTACACCTTC	CASTPGGEHNYGYTF
TRBV19	.	many	TRBJ2-5	TGTGCCAGTAGTATGTCGAGACAAGAGACCCAGTACTTC	CASSMSRQETQYF
TRBV20-1	TRBD2	.	TRBJ2-7	TGCAGTGCTAGAGTACTAGCGGGTTACTCCTACGAGCAGTACTTC	CSARVLAGYSYEQYF
TRBV12-3/TRBV12-4	.	.	TRBJ2-7	TGTGCCAGCAGCTTGGGAGGGGGGGGCGCCTCCTACGAGCAGTACTTC	CASSLGGGGASYEQYF
TRBV18	TRBD2	few	TRBJ2-1	TGTGCCAGCTCACCAGTAGCGGGAGGGAATGAGCAGTTCTTC	CASSPVAGGNEQFF
TRBV20-1	.	many	TRBJ2-2	TGCAGTGCTAGGGACAGATACACCGGGGAGCTGTTTTTT	CSARDRYTGELFF
TRBV27	.	many	TRBJ2-7	TGTGCCAGCAGTTCTCCCATAGGGAGACGACCCTACGAGCAGTACTTC	CASSSPIGRRPYEQYF
TRBV5-6	.	many	TRBJ2-5	TGTGCCAGCAGCCAACCCCAGGGGCCCCACTATCAAGAGACCCAGTACTTC	CASSQPQGPHYQETQYF
TRBV27	.	few	TRBJ1-1	TGTGCCAGCAGAACGGCGCAGAACACTGAAGCTTTCTTT	CASRTAQNTEAFF
TRBV15	.	.	TRBJ1-6	TGTGCCACCAAGGTGGGGTATAGTTCACCCCTCCACTTT	CATKVGYSSPLHF
TRBV6-2/TRBV6-3	.	many	TRBJ2-5	TGTGCCAGCAGTTCGACTAGGGCCGGCCAGACCCAGTACTTC	CASSSTRAGQTQYF
TRBV29-1	.	few	TRBJ1-1	TGCAGCGCCCGAATTGAAGCTTTCTTT	CSARIEAFF
TRBV28	.	many	TRBJ2-1	TGTGCCAGCAGTTTACGGACCAGTTTTGAGCAGTTCTTC	CASSLRTSFEQFF
TRBV6-1	.	few	TRBJ1-5	TGTGCCAGCAGTTTAACGGGGATTGATCAGCCCCAGCATTTT	CASSLTGIDQPQHF
TRBV12-3/TRBV12-4	.	.	TRBJ1-1	TGTGCCACCAGACCAAACACTGAAGCTTTCTTT	CATRPNTEAFF